This is a list of T cell receptor beta chains from one sample in a study of blood T cell repertoires in COVID-19. Repertoires were generated with immunoSEQ multiplex PCR, while TCRdb's copy carries only in-frame clones and drops some. The sample has under 200,000 clones; 86% are singletons. Material: PBMCs or T cells enriched from blood (not recorded which). These receptors were obtained from a middle-aged man with acute COVID-19. The CDR3 runs from the conserved cysteine through the conserved F or W. The D gene is left open where the match is weak. Part of the rows lack a size; the others show once, few, many or a class for expanded clones.

clone_size	v_call	d_call	j_call	cdr3_nt	cdr3_aa
NA	TRBV30	NA	TRBJ2-5	TGTGCCTGGAGTTGGCAGGGTGGGGAGACCCAGTACTTC	CAWSWQGGETQYF
NA	TRBV2	NA	TRBJ2-2	TGTGCCAGCAGTGAAGTAGCGGTCGGGGAGCTGTTTTTT	CASSEVAVGELFF
NA	TRBV6-6	TRBD1	TRBJ1-4	TGTGCCAGCAGGGAACCGGGACAGAATAATGAAAAACTGTTTTTT	CASREPGQNNEKLFF
NA	TRBV2	NA	TRBJ2-3	TGTGCCAGCAGTGGACTAGTTAGCACAGATACGCAGTATTTT	CASSGLVSTDTQYF
NA	TRBV28	NA	TRBJ1-1	TGTGCCAGCAGTGGGGACACCAACACTGAAGCTTTCTTT	CASSGDTNTEAFF
NA	TRBV7-2	TRBD2	TRBJ2-7	TGTGCCAGCAGCTCAACGGGGGGGGAGCAGTACTTC	CASSSTGGEQYF
NA	TRBV28	TRBD1	TRBJ2-3	TGTGCCAGCAGTTTACCGGGACAGGGCACAGATACGCAGTATTTT	CASSLPGQGTDTQYF
few	TRBV24-1	NA	TRBJ1-5	TGTGCCACCAGTCTGGGGGCACAGCCCCAGCATTTT	CATSLGAQPQHF
once	TRBV6-2/TRBV6-3	NA	TRBJ1-2	TGTGCCAGCAGTTACTCTACAGGGTATAACTATGGCTACACCTTC	CASSYSTGYNYGYTF
few	TRBV6-5	TRBD1	TRBJ1-2	TGTGCCAGCAATGTTAGGGACAGGGCTAATGGCTACACCTTC	CASNVRDRANGYTF
NA	TRBV4-3	TRBD1	TRBJ2-5	TGCGCCAGCAGCCTAGGACAGGCCCAAGGGGAGACCCAGTACTTC	CASSLGQAQGETQYF
NA	TRBV7-3	TRBD2	TRBJ2-3	TGTGCCAGCAGCCTAAAATCGACTAGCGGGAGGGCCGGGTATGGCACAGATACGCAGTATTTT	CASSLKSTSGRAGYGTDTQYF
NA	TRBV5-8	TRBD1	TRBJ2-5	TGTGCCAGCAGTGACAGGGTAGGAGAGACCCAGTACTTC	CASSDRVGETQYF
few	TRBV24-1	TRBD1	TRBJ2-2	TGTGCCACCAGTGACCGGGACAGGGGGCTCACCGGGGAGCTGTTTTTT	CATSDRDRGLTGELFF
NA	TRBV7-2	TRBD2	TRBJ2-7	TGTGCCAGCAGCTCAGCGGGAGAGTTTTACGAGCAGTACTTC	CASSSAGEFYEQYF
NA	TRBV5-1	TRBD2	TRBJ2-1	TGCGCCAGCAGCTTGGGCCTGGGAGCGGGAGGGCGACGTTACATCGATGAGCAGTTCTTC	CASSLGLGAGGRRYIDEQFF
NA	TRBV5-4	NA	TRBJ2-7	TGTGCCAGCAGCTTAATAAGCTACCCCTACGAGCAGTACTTC	CASSLISYPYEQYF
NA	TRBV5-1	NA	TRBJ1-2	TGCGCCAGCAGAGAATCTGTCTTTTTGGGGGGCTATGGCTACACCTTC	CASRESVFLGGYGYTF
NA	TRBV7-7	TRBD1	TRBJ1-5	TGTGCTAGCGGGACAGATAATAATCAGGCCCAGCATTTT	CASGTDNNQAQHF
NA	TRBV3-1/TRBV3-2	NA	TRBJ2-5	TGTGCCAGCAGCCAAGGGAGGGCGGCCTCCCAGTACTTC	CASSQGRAASQYF
NA	TRBV6-5	TRBD1	TRBJ1-2	TGTGCCAGCAGGGGACAGGGGAGTGGCTACACCTTC	CASRGQGSGYTF
NA	TRBV10-3	NA	TRBJ1-1	TGTGCCATCAGTGGGCACAGCTCAATGAACACTGAAGCTTTCTTT	CAISGHSSMNTEAFF
NA	TRBV12-3/TRBV12-4	TRBD2	TRBJ2-1	TGTGCCAGCAGTGGACTAGCGGGAGGTCTACAGTTCTTC	CASSGLAGGLQFF
NA	TRBV19	NA	TRBJ2-5	TGTGCCAGTAGTATATCCTCTAATCTCCTAGGGACCCAGTACTTC	CASSISSNLLGTQYF
NA	TRBV18	TRBD1	TRBJ1-4	TGTGCCAGCTCACCGCAGGGACAGGGGATTGAAAAACTGTTTTTT	CASSPQGQGIEKLFF
few	TRBV28	NA	TRBJ1-2	TGTGCCAGCAGCTTGGGGCAATCCGATGGCTACACCTTC	CASSLGQSDGYTF
few	TRBV20-1	TRBD2	TRBJ2-1	TGCAGTGCTAGTACGGGGGGTGGGTCCAATGAGCAGTTCTTC	CSASTGGGSNEQFF
NA	TRBV28	TRBD2	TRBJ2-2	TGTGCCAGCAGGACCTCGGGACTAGGGAACACCGGGGAGCTGTTTTTT	CASRTSGLGNTGELFF
NA	TRBV19	TRBD1	TRBJ1-3	TGTGCCAGTAGTATCACAGGGGGCTCTGGAAACACCATATATTTT	CASSITGGSGNTIYF
few	TRBV6-5	TRBD2	TRBJ2-1	TGTGCCAGCAGTTACAAAACTAGCGGGAGGGCAAATGAGCAGTTCTTC	CASSYKTSGRANEQFF
NA	TRBV6-5	NA	TRBJ1-4	TGTGCCAGCAGTTTAGTGGGCGCCGCTACTAATGAAAAACTGTTTTTT	CASSLVGAATNEKLFF
NA	TRBV19	NA	TRBJ1-5	TGTGCCAGTAGTATGGGCCTGGTGTCGGCCCAGCATTTT	CASSMGLVSAQHF
NA	TRBV28	NA	TRBJ2-7	TGTGCCAGCAGGGCTTTCGTCTCCTACGAGCAGTACTTC	CASRAFVSYEQYF
NA	TRBV4-3	TRBD2	TRBJ2-5	TGCGCCAGCAGCCAAGGACTAGCAAGGGAGACCCAGTACTTC	CASSQGLARETQYF
NA	TRBV6-5	NA	TRBJ2-3	TGTGCCAGCAGTTTAGCGGCGCCCACAGATACGCAGTATTTT	CASSLAAPTDTQYF